This T cell receptor (beta chain) is from a study of blood T cell repertoires in COVID-19. Study details: Donors in the United States, Italy and Spain gave samples during acute or convalescent COVID-19. In each case, the material was cDNA or gDNA derived from T cells, B-cell-depleted T cells, or PBMCs.

In the original analysis: Nucleated cell counts were estimated from reference gene primer amplification. Assay: immunoSEQ multiplex PCR; the TCRdb copy retains only in-frame clones and omits some. V and J calls and clone size are as listed in that table; D and trimming were resolved from the DNA. This sample has some 160,000 clones; 84% occur once, and the top ten carry roughly 11%. CDR1 and CDR2 from the germline V gene are MDHEN and SYDVKM. J lost 3 bases, V lost 5 bases, and 9 bases had no gene match. There are 16 residues in the CDR3. The chain employs TRBV28 and TRBJ1-2; 10 bases are shared with TRBD1. The clonotype was recovered from an older man with active or convalescent COVID-19. What was sequenced was peripheral blood. The CDR3 DNA follows: TGTGCCAGCAGTCCCAGTCGACAGGGGGCATACTATGGCTACACCTTC. Translating gives CASSPSRQGAYYGYTF.